The 10 T cell receptor beta chains reported below all come from one sample, sequenced in a study of cytomegalovirus exposure and HLA in healthy donors. The PCR contained 60 Vbeta and 13 Jbeta primers. This table comes from immunoSEQ multiplex PCR, and its TCRdb copy is limited to in-frame clones, with some not included. The table lists over 90,000 clones, roughly three quarters of them singletons. Sequenced: PBMCs. The receptors derive from a male donor in good health and CMV-seropositive.

The rearrangement joins TRBV7-2 to TRBJ2-2; 8 bases fit TRBD2. Unmatched junction bases numbered 8, after V lost 3 bases and J lost 2 bases. The CDR3 has 17 residues. Germline CDR1 SGHTA, CDR2 FQGNSA. The CDR3, as DNA: TGTGCCAGCAGCTTCGGTAGCGGGACGATTAACACCGGGGAGCTGTTTTTT. Protein product: CASSFGSGTINTGELFF.

This clone is a singleton in its sample. This chain uses TRBV15 with TRBJ1-4; D unresolved. The V gene's germline CDR1 is LNHNV and CDR2 YYDKDF (reference sequence). The V gene lost 0 bases and the J gene lost 5 bases, with 7 bases spanning the gap. The length of the CDR3 is 14 residues. In DNA, the CDR3 is TGTGCCACCAGCAGAGATGCGGGGAATGAAAAACTGTTTTTT. Translating gives CATSRDAGNEKLFF. Combining the CDR3 with reference TRBV15 and TRBJ1-4 gives the whole variable domain DAMVIQNPRYQVTQFGKPVTLSCSQTLNHNVMYWYQQKSSQAPKLLFHYYDKDFNNEADTPDNFQSRRPNTSFCFLDIRSPGLGDTAMYLCATSRDAGNEKLFFGSGTQLSVL.

J is TRBJ1-2 and V is TRBV9; the D gene is possibly TRBD1 (6 bases). Trimming left V 0 bases short and J 7 bases short, with 13 bases between. There are 14 residues in the CDR3. Germline CDR1 reads SGDLS; CDR2 reads YYNGEE. CDR3 nucleotide sequence: TGTGCCAGCAGCGTAGCAGCGACAGGCGGTGGCTACACCTTC. It yields the protein CASSVAATGGGYTF.

V gene TRBV7-2 combines with J gene TRBJ2-5; D possibly corresponds to TRBD2 (7 bases). V shed 4 bases and J shed 2 bases, with 11 bases lying between them. The CDR3 extends over 14 amino acids. Germline V gives CDR1 SGHTA, CDR2 FQGNSA. CDR3 protein: CASSWGGLQETQYF. The CDR3 DNA follows: TGTGCCAGCAGCTGGGGGGGCCTACAAGAGACCCAGTACTTC.

The V call is TRBV29-1, the J call TRBJ2-7; 13 bases fit TRBD2. Germline V gene sequence: CDR1 SQVTM, CDR2 ANQGSEA. The CDR3 totals 16 residues. Trimming at V came to 7 bases and at J to 5 bases, leaving 14 bases not matched to a gene. DNA of the CDR3: TGCAGCGCCTCGACAGGACTAGCGGGAGCGGGCAACGAGCAGTACTTC. Amino acids: CSASTGLAGAGNEQYF.

V gene TRBV5-3 combines with J gene TRBJ2-5; D is perhaps TRBD1 (5 bases). TRBV5-3 is filed as an ORF, its function uncertain. There are 13 residues in the CDR3. V was clipped by 0 bases and J by 6 bases, with 9 bases between them. As DNA, the CDR3 is TGTGCCAGAAGCTTGGTTCAGGGAAAGACCCAGTACTTC. Protein: CARSLVQGKTQYF.

The gene calls are TRBV6-5 and TRBJ1-2; tentatively, D is TRBD1 (5 bases). Trimming cost V 5 bases and J 3 bases, with 13 bases left between them. The germline V gene has CDR1 MNHEY and CDR2 SVGAGI. The CDR3 covers 14 residues. Written as DNA, the CDR3 is TGTGCCAGCAGTCTAGCTCGGGGGGACTATGGCTACACCTTC. Amino acid sequence: CASSLARGDYGYTF.

The genes are TRBV9 and TRBJ2-3; D is unresolved. V was pared by 0 bases and J by 4 bases, with 3 bases between. The CDR3 runs 12 residues. CDR1 is SGDLS and CDR2 is YYNGEE in the germline V gene. The CDR3 sequence: CASSVGADTQYF. Written as DNA, the CDR3 is TGTGCCAGCAGCGTAGGAGCAGATACGCAGTATTTT.

The chain has TRBV7-2 and TRBJ2-5; D might be TRBD1 (7 bases). The germline V gene has CDR1 SGHTA and CDR2 FQGNSA. CDR3 length: 14 residues. The V gene lost 4 bases and the J gene lost 1 base, with 10 bases spanning the gap. This chain's CDR3 is CASSYQGGQETQYF. In DNA, the CDR3 is TGTGCCAGCAGCTATCAGGGGGGCCAAGAGACCCAGTACTTC. The complete variable domain, with remaining parts taken from reference TRBV7-2 and TRBJ2-5, reads GAGVSQSPSNKVTEKGKDVELRCDPISGHTALYWYRQSLGQGLEFLIYFQGNSAPDKSGLPSDRFSAERTGGSVSTLTIQRTQQEDSAVYLCASSYQGGQETQYFGPGTRLLVL.

The genes are TRBV29-1 and TRBJ1-2, with a weak D call TRBD1 (6 bases). This CDR3 spans 12 amino acids. Germline lookup yields CDR1 SQVTM and CDR2 ANQGSEA. V was pared by 7 bases and J by 7 bases, with 16 bases between. The CDR3 loop is CSGLRGAAGYTF. The DNA for the CDR3 is TGCAGCGGCCTACGGGGGGCAGCTGGCTACACCTTC.